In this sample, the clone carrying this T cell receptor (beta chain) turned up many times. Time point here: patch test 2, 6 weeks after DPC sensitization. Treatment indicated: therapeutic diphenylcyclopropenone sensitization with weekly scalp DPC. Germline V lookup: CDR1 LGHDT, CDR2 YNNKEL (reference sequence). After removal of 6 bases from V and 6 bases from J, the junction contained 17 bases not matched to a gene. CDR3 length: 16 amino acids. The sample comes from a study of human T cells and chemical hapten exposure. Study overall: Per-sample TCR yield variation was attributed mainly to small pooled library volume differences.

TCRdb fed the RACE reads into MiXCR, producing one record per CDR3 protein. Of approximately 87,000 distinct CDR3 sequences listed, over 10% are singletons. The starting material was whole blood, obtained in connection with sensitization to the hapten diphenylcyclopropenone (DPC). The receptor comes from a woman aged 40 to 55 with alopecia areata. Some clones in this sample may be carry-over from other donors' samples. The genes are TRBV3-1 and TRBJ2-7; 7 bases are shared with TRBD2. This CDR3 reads CASSPPRRSGVSEQYF. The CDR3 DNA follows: TGTGCCAGCAGTCCCCCCCGACGGAGCGGGGTTAGCGAGCAGTACTTC.